Below, one T cell receptor (beta chain) is given with its context. This CDR3 has 13 amino acids. V lost 3 bases and J 6 bases, leaving 11 bases between the germline ends. Germline CDR1 and CDR2: KGHSH and LQKENI. These data come from a study of blood T cell repertoires in COVID-19. At the level of the study: Acute-phase and convalescent COVID-19 samples originated in the United States, Italy and Spain. The analysed material was cDNA or gDNA that came from T cells, B-cell-depleted T cells, or PBMCs.

Original analysis: Amplification of reference gene primers provided the estimated nucleated cell counts. The method was immunoSEQ multiplex PCR; TCRdb's version includes in-frame clones alone and lacks a portion of them. The DNA was the basis for D and trimming; V, J and clone size are from that table. The sample has about 97,000 clones; over 75% are singletons. The chain has TRBV18 and TRBJ1-2; D call uncertain. Sequencing was carried out using peripheral blood. The receptor was derived from a man aged 55 to 70 with acute or convalescent COVID-19. DNA of the CDR3: TGTGCCAGCTCACCTTCGTCGGGAAATGGCTACACCTTC. Protein: CASSPSSGNGYTF.